This TCR beta chain is drawn from a study of chemoradiotherapy in HPV16-positive cancers. With respect to this clone: The antigen is not known.

Samples were taken several times over chemoradiotherapy. The germline V gene has CDR1 SGHAT and CDR2 FQNNGV. J gave up 5 bases and V 5 bases, and 7 bases lay outside the gene matches. This CDR3 is 14 amino acids long. Assay used: immunoSEQ multiplex PCR; TCRdb lists only in-frame clones, some missing. The sample has 20,000 to 25,000 clones; approximately 95% are singletons. Points from the study as a whole: During treatment, candidate HPV-specific clones and E7-related motifs expanded in tumor.

The J gene is TRBJ2-7, the V gene TRBV11-2, with 9 nucleotides matching TRBD1. This clonotype originated in a human donor with HPV-associated anogenital cancer. The specimen was obtained from a patient who underwent chemoradiotherapy. CDR3 DNA sequence: TGTGCCAGCAGCGCATCCGGGACAGGGAACGAGCAGTACTTC. It specifies CASSASGTGNEQYF.